This entry concerns a single TCR beta chain. This sample was taken from a study of blood T cell repertoires in COVID-19. On the study more broadly: Nucleic acid was either cDNA or gDNA, and it came from T cells, B-cell-depleted T cells, or PBMCs.

Repertoires were generated with immunoSEQ multiplex PCR, while TCRdb's copy carries only in-frame clones and drops some. The repertoire holds about 270,000 clones, with roughly nine tenths as singletons. J lost 0 bases, V lost 4 bases, and 5 bases had no gene match. The CDR3 extends over 17 amino acids. Germline assignment: CDR1 SEHNR and CDR2 FQNEAQ (reference sequence). Material: peripheral blood. The chain is built from TRBV7-9 and TRBJ2-1, with 11 nucleotides matching TRBD2. This sequence was found in a woman between 25 and 40 years old with COVID-19, enrolled during active disease. The CDR3 bases are TGTGCCAGCAGCTCTAAGACTAGCGGGGCCTCCTACAATGAGCAGTTCTTC. It yields the protein CASSSKTSGASYNEQFF.